Here is one T cell receptor (beta chain) with its context. These data originate in a study of blood T cell repertoires in COVID-19. Study-level information: PBMCs, B-cell-depleted T cells, or T cells provided the cDNA or gDNA that made up the material.

The V gene lost 3 bases and the J gene lost 1 base, with 10 bases spanning the gap. Germline V gene sequence: CDR1 DFQATT, CDR2 SNEGSKA (reference sequence). This CDR3 contains 15 residues. In the authors' methods: The authors estimated nucleated cell counts from reference gene primer amplification. Clones were read by immunoSEQ multiplex PCR, and TCRdb kept only the in-frame ones, dropping some. That table gives V, J and clone size, and the DNA gave D and trimming. The table includes about 310,000 clones, about 87% detected once. Participant-given clinical history determined each cohort assignment. J is TRBJ2-6 and V is TRBV20-1; D unclear. The receptor's source is a woman between 18 and 29 years old who had recovered from COVID-19. The sequenced sample was PBMCs or T cells enriched from blood (not recorded which). As DNA, the CDR3 is TGCAGTGCTAGTTCAGCTAGTTCTGGGGCCAACGTCCTGACTTTC. This sequence encodes CSASSASSGANVLTF.